Below, 11 T cell receptor beta chains from the same sample are listed, as sequenced in a study of blood T cells in healthy people across ages. Alongside a J-beta primer mix, a sample-barcoded 5' primer served in a second PCR lasting about 7 to 11 cycles. TCRdb reanalysed the 5' RACE reads using MiXCR and keeps one entry per CDR3 protein. The sample lists about 1,400,000 distinct CDR3 sequences, about 43% occurring once. The sample comprised blood. The origin of the receptors is a woman between 18 and 29 years old in good health.

The chain carries TRBV3-1 and TRBJ1-1; possible D gene TRBD1, 5 bases. Germline CDR1 and CDR2: LGHDT and YNNKEL (reference sequence). This CDR3 spans 11 amino acids. The V and J ends lost 10 bases and 7 bases respectively, with 13 bases between them. CDR3 amino acids: CATRGRSEAFF. CDR3 DNA: TGTGCCACCCGGGGACGGAGTGAAGCTTTCTTT.

This clonotype occurred a few times. This chain connects TRBV5-5 to TRBJ2-7, with TRBD1 as a possible D gene (6 bases). Trimming left V 2 bases short and J 2 bases short, with 14 bases between. The CDR3 sequence is 15 residues long. Per the germline V gene, CDR1 is SGHKS and CDR2 is YYEKEE (reference sequence). CDR3 sequence: CASSFSAGDTYEQYF. The CDR3 bases are TGTGCCAGCAGCTTTTCGGCAGGGGATACCTACGAGCAGTACTTC.

V is TRBV11-2 and J is TRBJ1-5; D not resolved. Trimming took 5 bases from V and 4 from J, leaving 9 bases between them. The CDR3 sequence is 13 residues long. CDR1 and CDR2 from the germline V gene are SGHAT and FQNNGV. This CDR3 is CASSVVQNQPQHF. The CDR3 DNA sequence: TGTGCCAGCAGCGTAGTACAGAATCAGCCCCAGCATTTT. The full variable domain, in which reference TRBV11-2 and TRBJ1-5 provide the parts outside the CDR3, is EAGVAQSPRYKIIEKRQSVAFWCNPISGHATLYWYQQILGQGPKLLIQFQNNGVVDDSQLPKDRFSAERLKGVDSTLKIQPAKLEDSAVYLCASSVVQNQPQHFGDGTRLSIL.

This clonotype turned up a few times. The CDR3 here is CASSPGPGQIYGYTF. CDR3 sequence (DNA): TGTGCCAGCAGCCCCGGGCCGGGACAGATATATGGCTACACCTTC. V usage is TRBV7-2 and J usage is TRBJ1-2; 7 nucleotides line up with TRBD1. The CDR3 has 15 amino acids. Per the germline V gene, CDR1 is SGHTA and CDR2 is FQGNSA. The V segment lost 5 bases and the J segment 5 bases; nucleotides outside the gene matches: 11.

V is TRBV7-2 and J is TRBJ1-2; possible D gene TRBD1, 6 bases. Germline assignment: CDR1 SGHTA and CDR2 FQGNSA. CDR3 length equals 15 residues. Trimming shortened V by 2 bases and J by 1 base, and 11 bases separated the two germline ends. The CDR3 reads CASSLPGAINYGYTF. CDR3 nucleotides: TGTGCCAGCAGCTTACCGGGGGCTATTAACTATGGCTACACCTTC.

The table lists this clonotype with a few counts. The chain uses TRBV3-1 and TRBJ2-4; D is ambiguous. The DNA matches TRBJ2-7 better at its end, which makes the J call doubtful. The CDR3 consists of 16 residues. The germline CDR1 and CDR2 sequences are LGHDT and YNNKEL (reference sequence). CDR3 bases: TGTGCCAGCAGCCAAGATGGGCAGTCGCCGACCTACGAGCAGTACTTC. This codes for CASSQDGQSPTYEQYF.

With respect to this clonotype: At one end, the junction sequence differs from germline, possibly due to a read error. This rearrangement joins TRBV11-2 to TRBJ1-1; 9 nucleotides agree with TRBD1. The germline V gene encodes CDR1 SGHAT and CDR2 FQNNGV. This CDR3 contains 16 residues. The CDR3 sequence: CVSSREPGTGITEAFF. As DNA, the CDR3 is TGTGTCAGCAGTCGAGAGCCCGGGACAGGGATCACTGAAGCTTTCTTT.

The gene calls are TRBV12-3 or TRBV12-4 and TRBJ1-5, with D hard to call. The V end lost 1 base, the J end lost 8 bases, and 15 bases lay between the germline ends. This CDR3 contains 15 residues. CDR3 protein: CASSLGGYGREPQHF. In DNA form, the CDR3 reads TGTGCCAGCAGTTTAGGTGGCTATGGGAGGGAGCCCCAGCATTTT.

The J gene is TRBJ1-2, the V gene TRBV12-3 or TRBV12-4; 11 bases align to TRBD1. This CDR3 is built from 12 residues. The V segment lost 10 bases and the J segment 8 bases; nucleotides outside the gene matches: 6. In DNA, the CDR3 is TGTGCCACCGGACAGGGGGCTTTCGGCTACACCTTC. Translation gives CATGQGAFGYTF.

A few counts support this clonotype. V and J are TRBV6-5 and TRBJ2-5, with D perhaps TRBD2 (6 bases). In germline, CDR1 is MNHEY, CDR2 SVGAGI. The ends were cut back, 5 bases at V and 5 bases at J, with 15 bases in the middle. This CDR3 contains 14 residues. For the CDR3, the DNA is TGTGCCAGCAGTAAGGACCCTGGGGGGGAGACCCAGTACTTC. Encoded protein: CASSKDPGGETQYF.

Points on this clonotype: Possible read error: a much larger clone is one base away. The V gene is TRBV7-2, the J gene TRBJ2-1; 9 nucleotides align to TRBD2. Germline-derived CDR1 and CDR2 are SGHTA and FQGNSA. The CDR3 loop spans 15 amino acids. The CDR3 here is CATSDGTSSDNEQFF. DNA of the CDR3: TGTGCCACCTCCGACGGGACTAGCTCCGACAATGAGCAGTTCTTC.